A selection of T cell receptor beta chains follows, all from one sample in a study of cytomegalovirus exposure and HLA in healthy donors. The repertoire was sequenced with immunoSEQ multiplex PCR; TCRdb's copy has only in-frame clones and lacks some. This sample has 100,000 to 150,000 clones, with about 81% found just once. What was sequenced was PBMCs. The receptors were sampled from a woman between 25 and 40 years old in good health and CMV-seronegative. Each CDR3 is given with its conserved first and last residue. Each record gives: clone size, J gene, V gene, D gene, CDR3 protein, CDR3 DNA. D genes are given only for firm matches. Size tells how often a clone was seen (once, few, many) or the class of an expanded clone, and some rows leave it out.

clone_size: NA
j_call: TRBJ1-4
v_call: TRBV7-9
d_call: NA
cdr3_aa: CASSRPQQDYNEKLFF
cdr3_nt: TGTGCCAGCAGCCGACCCCAACAGGATTATAATGAAAAACTGTTTTTT

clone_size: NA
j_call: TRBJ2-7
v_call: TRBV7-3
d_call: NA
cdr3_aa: CASSLSSSYEQYF
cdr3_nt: TGTGCCAGCAGCTTAAGTAGCAGCTACGAGCAGTACTTC

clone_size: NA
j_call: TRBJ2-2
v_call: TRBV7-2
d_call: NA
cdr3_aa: CASSLRALASNTGELFF
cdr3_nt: TGTGCCAGCAGCTTAAGGGCACTAGCTTCGAACACCGGGGAGCTGTTTTTT

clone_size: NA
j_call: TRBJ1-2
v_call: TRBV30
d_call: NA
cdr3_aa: CAWSPRQLNYGYTF
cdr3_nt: TGTGCCTGGAGTCCTCGACAGCTGAACTATGGCTACACCTTC

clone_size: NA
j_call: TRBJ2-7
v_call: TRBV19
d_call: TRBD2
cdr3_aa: CASSLTLAGGLHEQYF
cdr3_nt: TGTGCCAGTAGCCTGACACTAGCGGGAGGGCTCCACGAGCAGTACTTC

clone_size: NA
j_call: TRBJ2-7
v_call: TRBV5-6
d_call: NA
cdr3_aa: CASSLASYEQYF
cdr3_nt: TGTGCCAGCAGCTTGGCCAGCTACGAGCAGTACTTC

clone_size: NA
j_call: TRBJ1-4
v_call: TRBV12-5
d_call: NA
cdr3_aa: CASGLYRDNEKLFF
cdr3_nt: TGTGCTAGTGGTTTGTACAGAGATAATGAAAAACTGTTTTTT

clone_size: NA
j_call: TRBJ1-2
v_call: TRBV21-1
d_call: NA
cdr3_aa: CASSKGRRNYGYTF
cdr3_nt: TGTGCCAGCAGCAAAGGTCGCCGGAACTATGGCTACACCTTC

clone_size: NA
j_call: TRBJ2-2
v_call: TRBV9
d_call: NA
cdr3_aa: CASTSESTGELFF
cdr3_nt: TGTGCCAGCACTAGCGAAAGCACCGGGGAGCTGTTTTTT

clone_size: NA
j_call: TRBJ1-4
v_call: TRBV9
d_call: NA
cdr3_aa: CASSADPLSGEANEKLFF
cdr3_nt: TGTGCCAGCAGCGCGGACCCTCTATCGGGGGAGGCTAATGAAAAACTGTTTTTT

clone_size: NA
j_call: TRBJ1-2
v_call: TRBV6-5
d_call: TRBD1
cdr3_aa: CASIDWDSNYGYTF
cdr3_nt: TGTGCCAGCATTGATTGGGACAGTAACTATGGCTACACCTTC

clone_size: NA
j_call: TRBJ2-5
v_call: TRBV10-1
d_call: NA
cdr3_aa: CASSESLAQETQYF
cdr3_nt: TGCGCCAGCAGTGAGTCGCTAGCTCAAGAGACCCAGTACTTC

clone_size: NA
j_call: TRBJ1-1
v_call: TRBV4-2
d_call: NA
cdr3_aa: CASSQGGGEGAFF
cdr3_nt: TGTGCCAGCAGCCAAGGTGGCGGCGAGGGAGCTTTCTTT

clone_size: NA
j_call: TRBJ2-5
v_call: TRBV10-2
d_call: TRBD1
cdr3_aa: CASSFGQGETQYF
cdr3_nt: TGCGCCAGCAGTTTTGGACAGGGGGAAACCCAGTACTTC

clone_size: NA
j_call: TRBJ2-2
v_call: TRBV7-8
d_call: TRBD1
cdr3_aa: CASSYRDRGANTGELFF
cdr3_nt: TGTGCCAGCAGCTACCGGGACAGGGGTGCGAACACCGGGGAGCTGTTTTTT

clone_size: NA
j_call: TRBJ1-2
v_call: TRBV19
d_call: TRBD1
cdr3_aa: CASNGDSYGYTF
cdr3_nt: TGTGCCAGTAATGGGGACAGCTATGGCTACACCTTC

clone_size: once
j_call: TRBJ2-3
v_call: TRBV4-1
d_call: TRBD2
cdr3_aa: CASSQVLAGGEDTQYF
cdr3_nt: TGCGCCAGCAGCCAAGTTCTAGCGGGGGGGGAAGATACGCAGTATTTT

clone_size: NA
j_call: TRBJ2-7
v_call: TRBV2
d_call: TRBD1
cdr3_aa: CASPPNRGSYEQYF
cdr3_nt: TGTGCCAGCCCTCCGAACAGGGGCTCCTACGAGCAGTACTTC

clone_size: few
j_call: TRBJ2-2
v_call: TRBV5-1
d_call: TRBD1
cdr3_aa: CASSRNLGTGTGELFF
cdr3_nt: TGCGCCAGCAGCCGGAACCTCGGGACAGGGACCGGGGAGCTGTTTTTT

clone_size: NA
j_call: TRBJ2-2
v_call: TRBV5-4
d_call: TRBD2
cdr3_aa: CASSGTSGGQNTGELFF
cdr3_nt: TGTGCCAGCAGCGGGACTAGCGGGGGCCAGAACACCGGGGAGCTGTTTTTT

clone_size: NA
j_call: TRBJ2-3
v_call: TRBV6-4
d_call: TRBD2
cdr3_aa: CASSDSFYGLAGGTQYF
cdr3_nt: TGTGCCAGCAGTGACTCCTTTTATGGACTAGCGGGAGGTACGCAGTATTTT